This T cell receptor (beta chain) comes out of a study of blood T cells in healthy people across ages. Study-wide results and limits: Reliance upon unsorted PBMCs precluded definitive naive versus antigen-experienced comparison. Long-lived donors exceeded aged donors in naive CD4+ cells and diversity. Across the age range, TCR beta diversity per million T cells fell in a roughly linear way.

There are 13 residues in the CDR3. The V and J ends lost 8 bases and 3 bases, in that order; junction bases with no gene match: 7. This clonotype was seen a handful of times. As yet, its antigen is unknown. Using a J-beta primer mix together with a sample-barcoded 5' primer, a second PCR was run for roughly 6 to 12 cycles. Using its own MiXCR run on the 5' RACE reads, TCRdb lists one record per CDR3 protein. The sample lists over 1.5 million distinct CDR3 sequences; 49% were seen once. The rearrangement uses TRBV12-3 or TRBV12-4 and TRBJ2-7; 7 bases agree with TRBD2. This TCR derives from a woman aged 40 to 50 in good health. Sequencing was carried out using blood. CDR3 protein: CASCGGGNYEQYF. CDR3 in DNA: TGTGCCAGCTGCGGGGGAGGAAACTACGAGCAGTACTTC.